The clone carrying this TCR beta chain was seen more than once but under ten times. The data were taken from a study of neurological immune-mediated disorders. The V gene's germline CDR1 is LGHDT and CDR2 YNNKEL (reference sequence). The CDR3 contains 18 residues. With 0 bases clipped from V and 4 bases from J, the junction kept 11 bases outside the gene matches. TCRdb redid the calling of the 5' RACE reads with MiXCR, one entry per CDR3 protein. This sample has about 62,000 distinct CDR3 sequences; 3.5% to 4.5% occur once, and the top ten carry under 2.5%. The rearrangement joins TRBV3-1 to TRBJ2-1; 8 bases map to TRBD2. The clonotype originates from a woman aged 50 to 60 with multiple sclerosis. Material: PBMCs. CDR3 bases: TGTGCCAGCAGCCAAGAAGTTACCACAACTAGCGGATACAATGAGCAGTTCTTC. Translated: CASSQEVTTTSGYNEQFF.